Shown below are 26 T cell receptor beta chains from a single sample sequenced in a study of blood T cell repertoires in COVID-19. Profiled with immunoSEQ multiplex PCR; TCRdb holds only in-frame clones, not every one. This table has roughly 100,000 clones, around 82% appearing once. The sequenced sample consisted of peripheral blood. All receptors come from a man in his 60s with acute or convalescent COVID-19.

The V gene is TRBV27, the J gene TRBJ1-5; D may be TRBD1 (6 bases). Trimming cost V 3 bases and J 6 bases, with 12 bases left between them. The CDR3 has 14 amino acids. CDR1 and CDR2 from the germline V gene are MNHEY and SMNVEV (reference sequence). This CDR3 is CASSLTQGSQPQHF. As DNA, the CDR3 is TGTGCCAGCAGTTTGACACAGGGAAGTCAGCCCCAGCATTTT.

The rearrangement uses TRBV11-1 and TRBJ1-2; 7 bases align to TRBD1. V dropped 6 bases and J dropped 2; count of bases not matched to a gene: 3. The CDR3 sequence is 13 residues long. Germline lookup yields CDR1 SGHAT and CDR2 FQDESV (reference sequence). CDR3: CASSLQGNYGYTF. In DNA, the CDR3 is TGTGCCAGCAGTTTACAGGGGAACTATGGCTACACCTTC.

J is TRBJ1-2 and V is TRBV19; D might be TRBD1 (5 bases). Trimming removed 2 bases from V and 4 bases from J, with 11 bases in between. Germline loops: CDR1 LNHDA, CDR2 SQIVND (reference sequence). This CDR3 is 14 amino acids long. CDR3 sequence: CASSISAGLYGYTF. DNA for the CDR3: TGTGCCAGTAGTATAAGCGCAGGGCTCTATGGCTACACCTTC.

The J gene is TRBJ2-7, the V gene TRBV3-1 (or the pseudogene TRBV3-2); TRBD1 matches 9 bases. The trim removed 0 bases at V and 5 bases at J, leaving 8 bases unmatched. Germline CDR1 and CDR2: LGHDT and YNNKEL (reference sequence). This CDR3 is 16 amino acids long. The CDR3 is CASSQEQGQGCHEQYF. The CDR3 DNA sequence: TGTGCCAGCAGCCAAGAACAAGGACAGGGGTGCCACGAGCAGTACTTC.

Notes on this clone: Its ends do not fully match the called genes, so a read error is possible. V gene TRBV7-7 combines with J gene TRBJ2-5; 9 bases map to TRBD1. CDR1 is SSHAT and CDR2 is FNYEAQ in the germline V gene (reference sequence). This CDR3 is 15 amino acids long. CDR3 nucleotides: TGTGCTAGCAGCCGTACACAGGGGGCGCCGGAGACCCAGTACTTC. It codes for CASSRTQGAPETQYF.

The CDR3 sequence: CSVPLGGLEGSNEQFF. The CDR3, as DNA: TGCAGCGTTCCCCTTGGCGGACTAGAGGGATCCAATGAGCAGTTCTTC. The gene calls are TRBV29-1 and TRBJ2-1, with 7 bases fitting TRBD2. The CDR3 extends over 16 amino acids. V dropped 5 bases and J dropped 6; count of bases not matched to a gene: 16. Per the germline V gene, CDR1 is SQVTM and CDR2 is ANQGSEA.

A remark on this clone: This sample also contains other DNA sequences that code for the same CDR3. The genes are TRBV6-5 and TRBJ1-1; a possible D gene is TRBD1 (6 bases). The germline gives CDR1 MNHEY, CDR2 SVGAGI. The length of the CDR3 is 13 residues. V lost 7 bases, J lost 1 base, and 10 bases lay in between. DNA for the CDR3: TGTGCCAGCACCTTGACAGGGAACACTGAAGCTTTCTTT. Its translation: CASTLTGNTEAFF.

The chain recombines TRBV5-1 with TRBJ1-3, with TRBD1 matching over 7 bases. The V gene's germline CDR1 is SGHRS and CDR2 YFSETQ. V shed 4 bases, J shed 4 bases, and the junction held 2 bases outside the gene matches. The CDR3 consists of 13 residues. The CDR3 region has the DNA TGCGCCAGCAGCCAGGGGGAAGGAAACACCATATATTTT. Residues: CASSQGEGNTIYF.

The rearrangement joins TRBV11-2 to TRBJ2-2; TRBD2 might be the D (5 bases). Germline CDR1 reads SGHAT; CDR2 reads FQNNGV. The CDR3 length is 13 residues. V lost 3 bases to trimming and J lost 7 bases, with 9 bases between them. The CDR3 protein is CASSFTGGGELFF. The CDR3 DNA follows: TGTGCCAGCAGCTTCACTGGAGGCGGGGAGCTGTTTTTT.

The genes are TRBV14 and TRBJ2-1; 7 bases align to TRBD1. The V segment lost 2 bases and the J segment 1 base; nucleotides outside the gene matches: 5. Germline CDR1 and CDR2: SGHDN and FVKESK. The CDR3 contains 16 residues. CDR3 in amino acids: CASSQLGTASYNEQFF. The CDR3 DNA is TGTGCCAGCAGCCAATTAGGGACAGCATCCTACAATGAGCAGTTCTTC.

This chain's CDR3 is CATSQKGGRSVSTQYF. The CDR3 DNA reads as TGTGCCACCAGTCAAAAAGGGGGCCGCAGTGTTTCGACCCAGTACTTC. The chain has TRBV15 and TRBJ2-5; 7 bases map to TRBD1. J lost 7 bases, V lost 6 bases, and 17 bases had no gene match. Per germline, CDR1 LNHNV and CDR2 YYDKDF (reference sequence). The CDR3 contains 16 residues.

The chain has TRBV24-1 and TRBJ2-4; 8 bases match TRBD2. The CDR3 spans 17 residues. Per germline, CDR1 KGHDR and CDR2 SFDVKD. V lost 4 bases, J lost 3 bases, and 10 bases stayed unmatched. CDR3 nucleotide sequence: TGTGCCACCAGTGACCCCGGGGGGGACCCGGGCAAAAACATTCAGTACTTC. Translated, it gives CATSDPGGDPGKNIQYF.

The count of this clone is one. The chain links TRBV11-3 to TRBJ2-5; TRBD2 agrees at 7 bases. Looked up from germline, CDR1 is SGHNT and CDR2 is YENEEA. With V trimmed by 5 bases and J by 1 base, 10 bases remained unmatched. The CDR3 has 16 amino acids. The CDR3 sequence: CASSPGLVGVQETQYF. For the CDR3, the DNA is TGTGCCAGCAGCCCAGGACTAGTCGGGGTCCAAGAGACCCAGTACTTC.

The CDR3 region has the DNA TGTGCCAGCAGTTTAAGTAGCCTCGGACAGGGTAATTCACCCCTCCACTTT. Translation: CASSLSSLGQGNSPLHF. The gene calls are TRBV28 and TRBJ1-6, with 8 bases lining up with TRBD1. CDR1 and CDR2 from the germline V gene are MDHEN and SYDVKM. CDR3 size: 17 residues. V lost 2 bases, J lost 6 bases, and 9 bases stayed unmatched. Full variable domain (outside the CDR3, taken from reference TRBV28 and TRBJ1-6): DVKVTQSSRYLVKRTGEKVFLECVQDMDHENMFWYRQDPGLGLRLIYFSYDVKMKEKGDIPEGYSVSREKKERFSLILESASTNQTSMYLCASSLSSLGQGNSPLHFGNGTRLTVT.

This clone occurred a few times. The chain recombines TRBV11-1 with TRBJ2-7; 8 bases line up with TRBD2. The CDR3 runs to 15 residues. The germline V gene has CDR1 SGHAT and CDR2 FQDESV (reference sequence). Trimming cost V 1 base and J 2 bases; bases outside gene matches: 4. Here the CDR3 reads CASSLGAGGAYEQYF. The DNA for the CDR3 is TGTGCCAGCAGCTTAGGCGCGGGGGGTGCCTACGAGCAGTACTTC.

This clone was counted once. In DNA form, the CDR3 reads TGTGCCAGCAGTTACCCGTCGAACACCATATATTTT. Protein: CASSYPSNTIYF. V is TRBV6-6 and J is TRBJ1-3; no reliable D call. With 2 bases removed from V and 7 bases from J, the gap between germline ends came to 6 bases. The CDR3 has 12 residues. CDR1 and CDR2 (germline): MNHNY, SVGAGI (reference sequence).

The chain links TRBV9 to TRBJ1-1; TRBD1 matches at 11 bases. J lost 5 bases, V lost 4 bases, and 7 bases had no gene match. The CDR3 runs to 15 residues. Germline V CDR1 and CDR2: SGDLS, YYNGEE. This chain's CDR3 is CASSSRTGGATEAFF. CDR3 nucleotides: TGTGCCAGCAGCTCGCGGACAGGGGGCGCAACTGAAGCTTTCTTT.

The chain carries TRBV11-2 and TRBJ2-1; 8 nucleotides align to TRBD1. The CDR3 is 16 residues long. The J segment lost 8 bases and the V segment lost 1 base, leaving 10 bases of the junction unmatched. CDR1 and CDR2 from the germline V gene are SGHAT and FQNNGV. CDR3 loop: CASSLGRQGKGYEQFF. The CDR3 DNA is TGTGCCAGCAGCTTAGGTCGACAGGGGAAGGGCTATGAGCAGTTCTTC.

This chain connects TRBV5-4 to TRBJ2-7; 8 nucleotides match TRBD1. J gave up 7 bases and V 1 base, and 7 bases lay outside the gene matches. CDR1 and CDR2 (germline): SGHNT, YYREEE (reference sequence). The CDR3 length is 14 residues. This CDR3 is CASSLPQGAGEQYF. CDR3 coding DNA: TGTGCCAGCAGCTTGCCCCAGGGGGCAGGGGAGCAGTACTTC.

The rearrangement uses TRBV7-2 and TRBJ2-5; perhaps TRBD2 as D (6 bases). There are 14 residues in the CDR3. Trimming left V 4 bases short and J 0 bases short, with 9 bases between. CDR1 is SGHTA and CDR2 is FQGNSA in the germline V gene. The CDR3 reads CASSSTRHQETQYF. The DNA for the CDR3 is TGTGCCAGCAGCTCGACTAGACACCAAGAGACCCAGTACTTC.

The V call is TRBV19, the J call TRBJ2-1, with 14 bases identical to TRBD2. There are 19 residues in the CDR3. Germline V gene sequence: CDR1 LNHDA, CDR2 SQIVND (reference sequence). Trimming took 10 bases from V and 2 from J; bases not matched to a gene: 16. The CDR3 is CATNLGTSGSYETYNEQFF. In nucleotides, the CDR3 is TGTGCCACAAACCTCGGGACTAGCGGGAGCTACGAGACCTACAATGAGCAGTTCTTC.

The V call is TRBV29-1, the J call TRBJ2-7, with TRBD1 as a possible D gene (5 bases). Trimming took off 1 base at V and 5 bases at J, with 12 bases between the two ends. This CDR3 contains 13 residues. CDR1 is SQVTM, CDR2 ANQGSEA, per germline. The CDR3 DNA follows: TGCAGCGTTGAAGGCAGGGTCCCCCACGAGCAGTACTTC. It encodes CSVEGRVPHEQYF.

The V and J genes are TRBV13 and TRBJ2-7; no reliable D call. The CDR3 has 12 residues. Germline values: CDR1 PRHDT, CDR2 FYEKMQ (reference sequence). Between the trimmed V and J ends, which lost 3 bases and 0 bases, there was a span of 3 bases. The CDR3 nucleotides read TGTGCCAGCAGCTTCGGCTCCTACGAGCAGTACTTC. Its translation is CASSFGSYEQYF.

The chain is built from TRBV4-2 and TRBJ2-7, with 9 bases identical to TRBD2. J was trimmed by 4 bases and V by 0 bases; bases with no gene match: 1. Germline CDR1 LGHNA, CDR2 YNFKEQ. The CDR3 totals 14 residues. CDR3 bases: TGTGCCAGCAGCCAAGAGCGGGAGGGATACGAGCAGTACTTC. Encoded protein: CASSQEREGYEQYF.

Regarding this clone: Other DNA sequences in the same sample also yield this CDR3. This chain links TRBV10-3 with TRBJ1-5, with a possible D match to TRBD1 (5 bases). This CDR3 comprises 14 residues. Trimming cost V 0 bases and J 4 bases, with 7 bases left between them. CDR1 and CDR2 from the germline V gene are ENHRY and SYGVKD. The CDR3 is CAISESGGNQPQHF. As DNA, the CDR3 is TGTGCCATCAGTGAGTCCGGGGGGAATCAGCCCCAGCATTTT.

This clone was counted a few times. The chain employs TRBV4-2 and TRBJ2-2; 9 nucleotides match TRBD2. After removal of 3 bases from V and 6 bases from J, the junction contained 11 bases not matched to a gene. The CDR3 contains 17 residues. Germline-derived CDR1 and CDR2 are LGHNA and YNFKEQ. The chain's CDR3 is CASSHLWGGGAAGELFF. CDR3 DNA: TGTGCCAGCAGCCACCTCTGGGGCGGGGGGGCGGCCGGGGAGCTGTTTTTT.